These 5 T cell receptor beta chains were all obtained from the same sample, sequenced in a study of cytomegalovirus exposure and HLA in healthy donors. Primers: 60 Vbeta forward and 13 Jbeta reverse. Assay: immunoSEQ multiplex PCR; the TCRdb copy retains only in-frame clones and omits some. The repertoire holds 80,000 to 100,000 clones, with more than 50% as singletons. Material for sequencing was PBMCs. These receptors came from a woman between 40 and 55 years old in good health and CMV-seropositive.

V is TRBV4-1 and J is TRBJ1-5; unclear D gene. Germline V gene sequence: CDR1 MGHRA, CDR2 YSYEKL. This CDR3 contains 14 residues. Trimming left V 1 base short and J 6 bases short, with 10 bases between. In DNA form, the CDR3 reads TGCGCCAGCAGCCAAGTCCTTTGGAGTCAGCCCCAGCATTTT. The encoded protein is CASSQVLWSQPQHF.

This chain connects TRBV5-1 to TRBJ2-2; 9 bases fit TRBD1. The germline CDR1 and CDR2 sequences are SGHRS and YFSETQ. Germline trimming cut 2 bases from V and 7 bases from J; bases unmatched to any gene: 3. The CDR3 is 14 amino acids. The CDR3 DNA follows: TGCGCCAGCAGCTTTGGACAGGGGCACGGGGAGCTGTTTTTT. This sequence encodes CASSFGQGHGELFF.

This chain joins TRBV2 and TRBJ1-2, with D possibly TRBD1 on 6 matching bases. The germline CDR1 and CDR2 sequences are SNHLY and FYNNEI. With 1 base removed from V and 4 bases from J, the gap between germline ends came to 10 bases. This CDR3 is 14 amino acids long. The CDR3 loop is CASSEGLDSYGYTF. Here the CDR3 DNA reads TGTGCCAGCAGTGAAGGGTTGGACAGCTATGGCTACACCTTC.

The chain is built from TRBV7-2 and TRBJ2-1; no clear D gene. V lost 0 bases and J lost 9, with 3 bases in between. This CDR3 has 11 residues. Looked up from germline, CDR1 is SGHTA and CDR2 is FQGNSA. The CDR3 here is CASSLAGEQFF. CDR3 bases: TGTGCCAGCAGCTTAGCCGGTGAGCAGTTCTTC.

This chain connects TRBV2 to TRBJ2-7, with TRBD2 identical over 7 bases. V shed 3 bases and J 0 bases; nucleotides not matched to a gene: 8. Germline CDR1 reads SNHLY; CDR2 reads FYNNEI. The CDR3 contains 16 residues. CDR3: CASSEFPAGISYEQYF. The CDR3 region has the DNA TGTGCCAGCAGTGAGTTTCCAGCGGGGATCTCCTACGAGCAGTACTTC. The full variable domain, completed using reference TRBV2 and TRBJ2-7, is EPEVTQTPSHQVTQMGQEVILRCVPISNHLYFYWYRQILGQKVEFLVSFYNNEISEKSEIFDDQFSVERPDGSNFTLKIRSTKLEDSAMYFCASSEFPAGISYEQYFGPGTRLTVT.